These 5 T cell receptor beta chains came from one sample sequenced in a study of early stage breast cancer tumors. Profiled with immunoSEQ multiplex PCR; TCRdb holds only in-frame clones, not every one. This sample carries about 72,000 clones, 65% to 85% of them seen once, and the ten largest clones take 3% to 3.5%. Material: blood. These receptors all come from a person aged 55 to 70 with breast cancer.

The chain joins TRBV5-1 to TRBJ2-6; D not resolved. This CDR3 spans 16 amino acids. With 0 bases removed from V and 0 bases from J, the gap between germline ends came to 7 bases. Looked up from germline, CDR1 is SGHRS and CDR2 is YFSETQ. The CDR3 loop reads CASSLVRPSGANVLTF. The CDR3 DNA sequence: TGCGCCAGCAGCTTGGTACGGCCCTCTGGGGCCAACGTCCTGACTTTC.

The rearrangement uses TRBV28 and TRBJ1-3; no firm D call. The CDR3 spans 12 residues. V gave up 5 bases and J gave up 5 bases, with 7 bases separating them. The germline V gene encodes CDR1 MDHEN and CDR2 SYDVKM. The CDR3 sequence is CASSLTRNTIYF. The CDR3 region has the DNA TGTGCCAGCAGTCTTACGAGAAACACCATATATTTT.

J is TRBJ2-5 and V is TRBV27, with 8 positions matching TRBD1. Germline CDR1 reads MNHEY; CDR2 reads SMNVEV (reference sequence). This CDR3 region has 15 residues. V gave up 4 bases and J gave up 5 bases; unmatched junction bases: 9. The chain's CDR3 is CASSSWTGPGETQYF. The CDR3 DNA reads TGTGCCAGCAGTTCCTGGACAGGGCCAGGCGAGACCCAGTACTTC.

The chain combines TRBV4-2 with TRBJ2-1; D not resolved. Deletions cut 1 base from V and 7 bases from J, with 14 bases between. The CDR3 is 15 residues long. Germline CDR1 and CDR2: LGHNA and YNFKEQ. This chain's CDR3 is CASSQAAIRVNEQFF. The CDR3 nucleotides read TGTGCCAGCAGCCAAGCGGCGATACGGGTGAATGAGCAGTTCTTC.

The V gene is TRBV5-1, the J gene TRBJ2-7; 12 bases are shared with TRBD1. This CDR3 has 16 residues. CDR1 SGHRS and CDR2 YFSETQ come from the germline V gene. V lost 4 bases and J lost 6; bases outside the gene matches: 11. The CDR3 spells CASSTAPGQGAPEQYF. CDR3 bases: TGCGCCAGCAGCACAGCCCCGGGACAGGGGGCCCCCGAGCAGTACTTC.